This passage covers 8 T cell receptor beta chains from one sample sequenced in a study of OX40 agonist ivuxolimab in advanced cancers. TCRdb's copy holds only in-frame clones and misses some; the assay was immunoSEQ multiplex PCR. Of about 75,000 clones detected, roughly 90% appear once; the ten largest clones hold 1.3%. Source: CD4+ or CD8+ T cells sorted from blood, taken in a trial of the OX40 agonist ivuxolimab. These TCRs come from an adult with an advanced solid tumor such as melanoma, head and neck, liver or kidney cancer.

The genes are TRBV6-1 and TRBJ1-5; tentative D call: TRBD1 (6 bases). Germline V lookup: CDR1 MNHNS, CDR2 SASEGT. V was shortened by 4 bases and J by 6 bases, with 19 bases between the two germline ends. The CDR3 runs to 16 residues. The CDR3 region is CASSGSLGGPVQPQHF. CDR3 DNA sequence: TGTGCCAGCAGTGGCAGTTTAGGGGGGCCGGTTCAGCCCCAGCATTTT.

This rearrangement joins TRBV30 to TRBJ2-7; D is perhaps TRBD1 (6 bases). CDR1 is GTSNPN and CDR2 is SVGIG in the germline V gene (reference sequence). CDR3 length equals 13 residues. The V end was cut by 0 bases, the J end by 6 bases, with 12 bases between. The CDR3 loop reads CAWSVQGYGEQYF. In DNA form, the CDR3 reads TGTGCCTGGAGTGTGCAGGGGTACGGCGAGCAGTACTTC.

CDR3 region: CARSLRSAGSYEQYF. Written as DNA, the CDR3 is TGTGCCAGAAGCTTACGGTCCGCAGGGAGCTACGAGCAGTACTTC. The V gene is TRBV7-5, the J gene TRBJ2-7. TRBV7-5 is marked as a pseudogene. The CDR3 consists of 15 residues.

V is TRBV6-1 and J is TRBJ2-7; D is uncertain. The CDR3 spans 14 residues. V was clipped by 6 bases and J by 2 bases, with 14 bases between them. Germline V gene sequence: CDR1 MNHNS, CDR2 SASEGT. The CDR3 sequence is CASRPGYGTYEQYF. The DNA of the CDR3 is TGTGCCAGCAGGCCGGGCTATGGCACCTACGAGCAGTACTTC.

The J gene is TRBJ1-6, the V gene TRBV7-2; no clear D gene. The V and J ends lost 1 base and 7 bases respectively, with 8 bases between them. The CDR3 runs to 14 residues. In germline, CDR1 is SGHTA, CDR2 FQGNSA. CDR3 bases: TGTGCCAGCAGCTTAGAGATGATCAATTCACCCCTCCACTTT. Protein sequence: CASSLEMINSPLHF. The variable domain in full, completed from reference TRBV7-2 and TRBJ1-6, reads GAGVSQSPSNKVTEKGKDVELRCDPISGHTALYWYRQSLGQGLEFLIYFQGNSAPDKSGLPSDRFSAERTGGSVSTLTIQRTQQEDSAVYLCASSLEMINSPLHFGNGTRLTVT.

This chain links TRBV7-3 with TRBJ2-1, with 10 positions matching TRBD1. The CDR3 loop spans 15 amino acids. CDR1 SGHTA and CDR2 FQGTGA come from the germline V gene. The V and J ends lost 0 bases and 8 bases, in that order; junction bases with no gene match: 4. CDR3: CASSLTPGQGYEQFF. The CDR3 DNA is TGTGCCAGCAGCTTAACACCGGGACAGGGGTATGAGCAGTTCTTC.

The chain has TRBV27 and TRBJ1-5; the match to TRBD1 covers 10 bases. The CDR3 consists of 13 residues. V trimming: 4 bases; J trimming: 6 bases; junction bases outside the gene matches: 0. CDR1 and CDR2 (germline): MNHEY, SMNVEV (reference sequence). CDR3 DNA: TGTGCCAGCAGTTGGGACAGGGGTCAGCCCCAGCATTTT. It yields the protein CASSWDRGQPQHF.

The J gene is TRBJ1-5, the V gene TRBV18, with TRBD1 as a possible D gene (5 bases). The CDR3 has 16 amino acids. Trimming took off 2 bases at V and 6 bases at J, with 17 bases between the two ends. Germline V gene sequence: CDR1 KGHSH, CDR2 LQKENI. CDR3 protein: CASSPMSTDSGQPQHF. The CDR3 DNA follows: TGTGCCAGCTCACCAATGTCGACAGATTCTGGTCAGCCCCAGCATTTT.